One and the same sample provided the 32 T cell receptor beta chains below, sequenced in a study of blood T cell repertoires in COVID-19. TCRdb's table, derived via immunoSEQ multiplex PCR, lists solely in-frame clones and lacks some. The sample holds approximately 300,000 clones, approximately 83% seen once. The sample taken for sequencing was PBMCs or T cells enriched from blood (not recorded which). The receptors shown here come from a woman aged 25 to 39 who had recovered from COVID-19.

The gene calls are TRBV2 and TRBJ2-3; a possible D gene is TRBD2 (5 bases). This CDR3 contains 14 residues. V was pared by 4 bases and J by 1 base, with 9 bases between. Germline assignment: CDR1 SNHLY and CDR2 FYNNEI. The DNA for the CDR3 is TGTGCCAGCAGTGCGGACTCACGCACAGATACGCAGTATTTT. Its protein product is CASSADSRTDTQYF.

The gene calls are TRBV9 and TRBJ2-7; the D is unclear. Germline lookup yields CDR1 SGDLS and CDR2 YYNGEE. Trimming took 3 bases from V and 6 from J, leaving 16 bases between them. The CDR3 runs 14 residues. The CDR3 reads CASSAQTTTGEQYF. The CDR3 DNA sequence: TGTGCCAGCAGCGCCCAAACTACCACCGGCGAGCAGTACTTC.

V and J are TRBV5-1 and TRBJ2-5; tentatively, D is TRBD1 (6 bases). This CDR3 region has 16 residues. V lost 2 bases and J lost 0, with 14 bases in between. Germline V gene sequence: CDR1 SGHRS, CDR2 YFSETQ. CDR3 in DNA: TGCGCCAGCAGCTTTTCTGGACAGCACCACCAAGAGACCCAGTACTTC. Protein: CASSFSGQHHQETQYF. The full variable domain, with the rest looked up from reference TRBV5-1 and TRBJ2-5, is KAGVTQTPRYLIKTRGQQVTLSCSPISGHRSVSWYQQTPGQGLQFLFEYFSETQRNKGNFPGRFSGRQFSNSRSEMNVSTLELGDSALYLCASSFSGQHHQETQYFGPGTRLLVL.

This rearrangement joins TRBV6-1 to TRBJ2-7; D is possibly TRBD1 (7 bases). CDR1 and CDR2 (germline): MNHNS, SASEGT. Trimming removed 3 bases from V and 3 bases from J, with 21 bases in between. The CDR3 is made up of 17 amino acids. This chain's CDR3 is CASSEGSGGLLVYEQYF. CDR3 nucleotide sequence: TGTGCCAGCAGTGAGGGGTCAGGGGGACTCTTGGTCTACGAGCAGTACTTC.

CDR3 sequence: CASGENKAYEQYF. CDR3 sequence (DNA): TGTGCCAGTGGGGAGAACAAAGCCTACGAGCAGTACTTC. The V gene is TRBV6-5, the J gene TRBJ2-7; D possibly corresponds to TRBD2 (5 bases). This CDR3 has 13 residues. V lost 9 bases and J lost 2, with 14 bases in between. Germline V gene sequence: CDR1 MNHEY, CDR2 SVGAGI.

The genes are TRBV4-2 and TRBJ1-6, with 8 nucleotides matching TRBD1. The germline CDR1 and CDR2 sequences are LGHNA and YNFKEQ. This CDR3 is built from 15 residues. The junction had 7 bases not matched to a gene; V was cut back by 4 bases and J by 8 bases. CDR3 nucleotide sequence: TGTGCCAGCAGCCCGACGACAGGGGAAGATTCACCCCTCCACTTT. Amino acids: CASSPTTGEDSPLHF.

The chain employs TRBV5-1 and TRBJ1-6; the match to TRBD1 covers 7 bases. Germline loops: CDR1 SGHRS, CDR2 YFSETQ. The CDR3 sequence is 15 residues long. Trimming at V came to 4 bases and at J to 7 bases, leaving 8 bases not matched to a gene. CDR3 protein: CASSARDSQNSPLHF. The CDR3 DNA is TGCGCCAGCAGCGCCCGGGACAGTCAGAATTCACCCCTCCACTTT. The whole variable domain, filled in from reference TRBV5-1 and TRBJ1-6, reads KAGVTQTPRYLIKTRGQQVTLSCSPISGHRSVSWYQQTPGQGLQFLFEYFSETQRNKGNFPGRFSGRQFSNSRSEMNVSTLELGDSALYLCASSARDSQNSPLHFGNGTRLTVT.

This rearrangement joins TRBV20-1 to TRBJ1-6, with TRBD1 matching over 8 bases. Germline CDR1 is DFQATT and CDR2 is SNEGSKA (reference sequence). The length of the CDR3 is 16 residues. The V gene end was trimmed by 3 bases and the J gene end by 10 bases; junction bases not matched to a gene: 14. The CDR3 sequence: CSASSTTPRGRSPLHF. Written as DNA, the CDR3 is TGCAGTGCTAGTTCCACGACCCCCAGGGGGCGGTCACCCCTCCACTTT.

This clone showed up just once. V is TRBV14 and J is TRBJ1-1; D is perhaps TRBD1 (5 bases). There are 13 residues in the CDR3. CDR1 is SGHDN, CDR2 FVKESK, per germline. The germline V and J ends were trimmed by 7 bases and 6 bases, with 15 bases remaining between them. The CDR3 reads CASKPGGKPEAFF. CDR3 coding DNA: TGTGCCAGCAAACCCGGGGGTAAGCCTGAAGCTTTCTTT.

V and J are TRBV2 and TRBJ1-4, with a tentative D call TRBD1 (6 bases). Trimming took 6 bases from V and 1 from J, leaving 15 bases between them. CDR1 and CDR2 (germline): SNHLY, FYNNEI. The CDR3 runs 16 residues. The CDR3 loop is CASRTGLSVTNEKLFF. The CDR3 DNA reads TGTGCCAGCAGGACAGGACTTAGTGTAACTAATGAAAAACTGTTTTTT.

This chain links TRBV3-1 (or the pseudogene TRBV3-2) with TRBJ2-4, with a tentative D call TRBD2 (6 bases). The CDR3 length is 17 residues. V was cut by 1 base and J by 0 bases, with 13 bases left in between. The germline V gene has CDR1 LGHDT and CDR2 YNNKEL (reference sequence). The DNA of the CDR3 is TGTGCCAGCAGCCAAGGGACCTTAGCGGTAGCCAAAAACATTCAGTACTTC. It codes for CASSQGTLAVAKNIQYF.

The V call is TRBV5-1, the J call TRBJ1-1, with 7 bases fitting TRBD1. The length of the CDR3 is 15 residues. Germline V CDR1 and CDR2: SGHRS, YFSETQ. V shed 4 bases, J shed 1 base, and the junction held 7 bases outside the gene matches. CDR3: CASSPTGTANTEAFF. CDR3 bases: TGCGCCAGCAGCCCCACAGGGACAGCGAACACTGAAGCTTTCTTT.

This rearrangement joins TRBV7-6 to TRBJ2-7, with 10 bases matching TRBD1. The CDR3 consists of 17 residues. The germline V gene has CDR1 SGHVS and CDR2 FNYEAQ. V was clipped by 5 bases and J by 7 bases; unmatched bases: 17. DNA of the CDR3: TGTGCCAGCAGCCCACTTCTCCCCGGGACAGGGGCTGGTGAGCAGTACTTC. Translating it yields CASSPLLPGTGAGEQYF.

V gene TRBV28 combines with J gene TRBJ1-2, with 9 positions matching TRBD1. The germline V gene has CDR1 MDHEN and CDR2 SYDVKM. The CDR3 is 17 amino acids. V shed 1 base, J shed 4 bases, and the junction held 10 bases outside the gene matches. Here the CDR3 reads CASSLFRTGTGIYGYTF. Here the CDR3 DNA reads TGTGCCAGCAGTTTATTCAGAACCGGGACAGGGATCTATGGCTACACCTTC.

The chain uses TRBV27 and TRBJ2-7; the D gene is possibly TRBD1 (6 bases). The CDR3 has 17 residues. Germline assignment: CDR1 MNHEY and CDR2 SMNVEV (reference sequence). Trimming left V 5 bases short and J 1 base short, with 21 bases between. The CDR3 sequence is CASSQRRTAVGSYEQYF. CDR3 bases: TGTGCCAGCAGTCAACGCCGGACAGCTGTGGGGTCCTACGAGCAGTACTTC.

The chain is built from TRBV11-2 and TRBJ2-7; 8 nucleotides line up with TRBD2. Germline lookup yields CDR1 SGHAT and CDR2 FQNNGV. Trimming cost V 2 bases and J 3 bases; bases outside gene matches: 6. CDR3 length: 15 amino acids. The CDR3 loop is CASSLTRGGVYEQYF. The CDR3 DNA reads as TGTGCCAGCAGCTTAACCCGGGGGGGAGTCTACGAGCAGTACTTC.

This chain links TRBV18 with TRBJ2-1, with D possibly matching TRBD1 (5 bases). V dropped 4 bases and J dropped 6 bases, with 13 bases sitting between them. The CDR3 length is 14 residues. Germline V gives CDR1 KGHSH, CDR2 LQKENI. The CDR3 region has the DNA TGTGCCAGCTCACGGGCAGGGCCCCTCAATGAGCAGTTCTTC. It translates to CASSRAGPLNEQFF.

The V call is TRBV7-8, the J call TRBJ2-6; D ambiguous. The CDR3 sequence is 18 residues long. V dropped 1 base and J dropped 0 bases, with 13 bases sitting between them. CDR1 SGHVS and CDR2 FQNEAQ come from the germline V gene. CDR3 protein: CASSLVGLDFSGANVLTF. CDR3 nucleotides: TGTGCCAGCAGCTTAGTCGGTCTAGACTTCTCTGGGGCCAACGTCCTGACTTTC.

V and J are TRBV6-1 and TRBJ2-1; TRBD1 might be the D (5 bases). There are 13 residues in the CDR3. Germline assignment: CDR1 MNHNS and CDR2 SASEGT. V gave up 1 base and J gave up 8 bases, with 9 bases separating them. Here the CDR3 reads CASSEDPRDEQFF. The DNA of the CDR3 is TGTGCCAGCAGTGAAGATCCCAGGGATGAGCAGTTCTTC.

CDR3 coding DNA: TGTGCCAGCAGCCCAAACGGAGCCTACGAGCAGTACTTC. Translating gives CASSPNGAYEQYF. This chain links TRBV7-3 with TRBJ2-7, with no clear D. V was cut by 5 bases and J by 2 bases, with 10 bases left in between. The CDR3 is 13 residues long. In germline, CDR1 is SGHTA, CDR2 FQGTGA.

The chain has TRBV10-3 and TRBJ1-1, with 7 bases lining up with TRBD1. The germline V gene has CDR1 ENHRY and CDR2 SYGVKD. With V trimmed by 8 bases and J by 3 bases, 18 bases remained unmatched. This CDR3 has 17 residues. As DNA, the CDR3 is TGTGCCATCGGCAACCCGGGGACACAGGGGCAGGACACTGAAGCTTTCTTT. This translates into CAIGNPGTQGQDTEAFF.

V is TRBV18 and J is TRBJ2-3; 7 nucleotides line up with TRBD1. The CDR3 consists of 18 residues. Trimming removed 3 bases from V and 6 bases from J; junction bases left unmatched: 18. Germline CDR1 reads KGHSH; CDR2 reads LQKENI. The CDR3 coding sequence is TGTGCCAGCTCACCTCGTCAATCGACAGGGCCGCCTTACGATACGCAGTATTTT. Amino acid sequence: CASSPRQSTGPPYDTQYF.

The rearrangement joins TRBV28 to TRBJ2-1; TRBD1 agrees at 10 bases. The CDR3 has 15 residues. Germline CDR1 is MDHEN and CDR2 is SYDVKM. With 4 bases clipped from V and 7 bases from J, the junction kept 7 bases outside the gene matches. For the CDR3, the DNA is TGTGCCAGCAGTTCCTCTGACAGGGGGCAGAATGAGCAGTTCTTC. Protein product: CASSSSDRGQNEQFF.

The CDR3 DNA sequence: TGTGCCAGCACCCTACAGCGGGGTTCACCCCTCCACTTT. Protein: CASTLQRGSPLHF. The rearrangement links TRBV12-3 or TRBV12-4 to TRBJ1-6; D not resolved. V lost 7 bases, J lost 9 bases, and 13 bases lay in between. This CDR3 is built from 13 residues.

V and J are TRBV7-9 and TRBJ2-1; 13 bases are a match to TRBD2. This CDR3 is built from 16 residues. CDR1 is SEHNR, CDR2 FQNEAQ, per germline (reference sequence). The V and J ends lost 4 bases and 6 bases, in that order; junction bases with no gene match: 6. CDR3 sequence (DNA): TGTGCCAGCAGCTCAACAGGACTAGCGGGAGTCAATGAGCAGTTCTTC. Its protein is CASSSTGLAGVNEQFF.

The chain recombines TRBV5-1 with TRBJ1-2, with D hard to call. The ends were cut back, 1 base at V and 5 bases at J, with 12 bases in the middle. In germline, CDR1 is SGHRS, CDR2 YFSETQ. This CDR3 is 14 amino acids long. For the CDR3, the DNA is TGCGCCAGCAGCTTGCCGGCAGGCTCTTATGGCTACACCTTC. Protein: CASSLPAGSYGYTF.

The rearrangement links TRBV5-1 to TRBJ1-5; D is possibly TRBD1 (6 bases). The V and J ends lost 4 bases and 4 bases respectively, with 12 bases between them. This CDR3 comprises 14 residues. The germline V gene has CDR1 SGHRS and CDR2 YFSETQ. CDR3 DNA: TGCGCCAGCAGCGCACAGGGAGGGAATCAGCCCCAGCATTTT. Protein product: CASSAQGGNQPQHF. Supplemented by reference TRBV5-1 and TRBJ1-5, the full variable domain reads KAGVTQTPRYLIKTRGQQVTLSCSPISGHRSVSWYQQTPGQGLQFLFEYFSETQRNKGNFPGRFSGRQFSNSRSEMNVSTLELGDSALYLCASSAQGGNQPQHFGDGTRLSIL.

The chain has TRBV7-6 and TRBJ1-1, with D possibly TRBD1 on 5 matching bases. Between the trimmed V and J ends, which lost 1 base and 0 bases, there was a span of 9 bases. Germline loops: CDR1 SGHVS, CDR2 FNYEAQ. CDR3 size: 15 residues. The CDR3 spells CASSLVGQMNTEAFF. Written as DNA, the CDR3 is TGTGCCAGCAGCTTAGTAGGACAAATGAACACTGAAGCTTTCTTT.

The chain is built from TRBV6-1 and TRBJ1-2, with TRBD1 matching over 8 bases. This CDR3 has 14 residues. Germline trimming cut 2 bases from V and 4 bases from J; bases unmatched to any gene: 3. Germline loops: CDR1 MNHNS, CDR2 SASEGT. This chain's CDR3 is CASSEQGASYGYTF. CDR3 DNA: TGTGCCAGCAGTGAACAGGGGGCGAGCTATGGCTACACCTTC.

The CDR3 region has the DNA TGTGCCAGCTTTAAGAGGGGGCAAAGCACAGATACGCAGTATTTT. Its protein is CASFKRGQSTDTQYF. The V gene is TRBV6-5, the J gene TRBJ2-3; TRBD1 agrees at 7 bases. This CDR3 contains 15 residues. V lost 8 bases to trimming and J lost 0 bases; unmatched junction nucleotides: 8. Germline CDR1 reads MNHEY; CDR2 reads SVGAGI.

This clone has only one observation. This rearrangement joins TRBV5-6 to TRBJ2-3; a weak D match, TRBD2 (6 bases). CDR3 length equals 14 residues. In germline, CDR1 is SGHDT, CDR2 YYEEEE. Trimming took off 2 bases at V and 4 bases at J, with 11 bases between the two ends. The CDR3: CASSLRGRPDTQYF. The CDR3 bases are TGTGCCAGCAGCTTACGGGGGAGGCCAGATACGCAGTATTTT.

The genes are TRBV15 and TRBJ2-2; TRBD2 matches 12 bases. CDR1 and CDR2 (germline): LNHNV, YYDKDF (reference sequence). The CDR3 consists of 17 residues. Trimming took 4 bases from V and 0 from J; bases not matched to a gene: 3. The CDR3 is CATSTTSGGTNTGELFF. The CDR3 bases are TGTGCCACCAGCACGACTAGCGGGGGCACGAACACCGGGGAGCTGTTTTTT.